This T cell receptor (beta chain) was sequenced during a study of blood T cell repertoires in COVID-19. CDR1 and CDR2 (germline): SNHLY, FYNNEI. The CDR3 length is 15 residues. To note about this clone: Compared with germline, one end of the junction differs, possibly owing to a read error.

The repertoire was sequenced with immunoSEQ multiplex PCR; TCRdb's copy has only in-frame clones and lacks some. The table has about 150,000 clones, around 73% seen once; the top ten hold around 5.5%. The sequence was collected from a woman in her forties or fifties who had recovered from COVID-19. The chain has TRBV2 and TRBJ1-5; D unresolved. The sequenced sample consisted of PBMCs or T cells enriched from blood (not recorded which). CDR3 sequence reads: CASREGQASNQPQHF. Written as DNA, the CDR3 is TGTGCCAGCAGGGAAGGGCAGGCTAGCAATCAGCCCCAGCATTTT.